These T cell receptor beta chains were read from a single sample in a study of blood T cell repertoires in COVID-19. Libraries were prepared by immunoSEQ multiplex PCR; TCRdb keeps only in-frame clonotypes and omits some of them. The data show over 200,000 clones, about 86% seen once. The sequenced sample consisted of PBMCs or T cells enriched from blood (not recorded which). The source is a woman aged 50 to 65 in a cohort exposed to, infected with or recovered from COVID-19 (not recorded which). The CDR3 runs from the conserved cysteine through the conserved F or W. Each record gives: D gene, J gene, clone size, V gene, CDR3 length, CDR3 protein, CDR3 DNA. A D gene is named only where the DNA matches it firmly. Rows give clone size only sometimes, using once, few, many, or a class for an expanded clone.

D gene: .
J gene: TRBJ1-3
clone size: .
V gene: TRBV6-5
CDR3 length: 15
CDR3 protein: CASSYSAGPGNTIYF
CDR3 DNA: TGTGCCAGCAGTTACTCGGCAGGGCCTGGAAACACCATATATTTT

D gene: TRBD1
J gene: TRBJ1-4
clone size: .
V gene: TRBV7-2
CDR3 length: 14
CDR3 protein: CASSLGSGGEKLFF
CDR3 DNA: TGTGCCAGCAGCTTAGGGTCAGGGGGAGAAAAACTGTTTTTT

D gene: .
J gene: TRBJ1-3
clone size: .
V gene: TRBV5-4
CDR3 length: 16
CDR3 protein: CASSSGHRSSGNTIYF
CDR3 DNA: TGTGCCAGCAGCTCGGGACACCGGAGCTCTGGAAACACCATATATTTT

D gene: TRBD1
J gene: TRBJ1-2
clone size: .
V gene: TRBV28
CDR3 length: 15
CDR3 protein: CASRSNRGRNYGYTF
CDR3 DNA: TGTGCCAGCAGGTCGAACAGGGGGAGGAACTATGGCTACACCTTC

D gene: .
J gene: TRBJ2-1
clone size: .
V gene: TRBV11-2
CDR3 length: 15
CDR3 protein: CASSLASSSYNEQFF
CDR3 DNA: TGTGCCAGCAGCTTAGCCTCGTCCTCCTACAATGAGCAGTTCTTC

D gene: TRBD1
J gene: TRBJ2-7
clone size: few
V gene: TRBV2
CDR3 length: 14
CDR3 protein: CASRGGGYTYEQYF
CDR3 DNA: TGTGCCAGCAGAGGGGGCGGCTATACCTACGAGCAGTACTTC

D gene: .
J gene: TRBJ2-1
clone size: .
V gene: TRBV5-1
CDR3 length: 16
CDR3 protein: CASSLEGGPLYNEQFF
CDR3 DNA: TGCGCCAGCAGCTTGGAGGGGGGGCCCCTCTACAATGAGCAGTTCTTC

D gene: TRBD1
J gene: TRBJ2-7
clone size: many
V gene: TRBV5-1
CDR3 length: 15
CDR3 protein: CASSSGGTGAYEQYF
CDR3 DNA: TGCGCCAGCAGCTCCGGTGGGACAGGGGCCTACGAGCAGTACTTC

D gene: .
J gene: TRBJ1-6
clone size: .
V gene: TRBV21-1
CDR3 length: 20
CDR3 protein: CASSKEQGTRGTTYNSPLHF
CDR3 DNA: TGTGCCAGCAGCAAAGAGCAGGGGACCAGGGGTACTACATATAATTCACCCCTCCACTTT

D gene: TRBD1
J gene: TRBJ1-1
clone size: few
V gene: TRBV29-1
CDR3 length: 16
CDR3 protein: CSVEEVGQVRNTEAFF
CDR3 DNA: TGCAGCGTTGAAGAAGTCGGACAGGTTAGGAACACTGAAGCTTTCTTT

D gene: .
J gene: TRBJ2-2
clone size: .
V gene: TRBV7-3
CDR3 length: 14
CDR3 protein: CASSLELGTGELFF
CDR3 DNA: TGTGCCAGCAGCTTAGAACTAGGTACCGGGGAGCTGTTTTTT

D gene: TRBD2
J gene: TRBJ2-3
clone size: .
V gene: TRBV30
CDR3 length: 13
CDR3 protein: CAWRTSGGVKQYF
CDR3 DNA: TGTGCCTGGAGGACTAGCGGGGGGGTAAAGCAGTATTTT